This TCR beta chain was recorded in a study of cytomegalovirus exposure and HLA in healthy donors (dated by TCRdb to about 2017). Looking at the study overall: An earlier analysis of 587 of the donors reported 276 Gb of sequence data and some 110 million unique TCR beta sequences obtained from about 180 million T cells. Approximately 310 gigabases of sequencing data and approximately 92 million unique TCR sequences made up an early release that covered approximately 650 HLA-typed donors. Of the approximately 400 genotyped donors, about 80% fell in the genetic ancestry cluster associated with self-reported Caucasian donors. The study aimed to test whether cataloging public T cell receptors could reveal signatures of past pathogen exposure. The T cell repertoires of 550 to 850 subjects were profiled by immunosequencing and related to cytomegalovirus serostatus. A separate validation cohort of over a hundred different subjects was used in addition to the roughly 640-subject first cohort. To predict cytomegalovirus infection status, the study brought together high-throughput TCR immunosequencing, statistical association of individual TCRs with disease status, and machine learning. A later analysis re-examined previously published TCR beta repertoires from around 670 donors and added high-resolution HLA genotyping to investigate patterns of TCR occurrence. In the later analysis, no new phenotypic data were used to find candidate immune exposures; instead, reliance was placed on TCR beta sequences and their occurrence across donors. In an earlier analysis of 550 to 700 of the donors, high-throughput TCR beta sequencing was used to judge whether each TCR beta V gene segment behaved as functional or pseudogenic. Donor age, sex, ethnicity and CMV serostatus were compiled alongside the repertoire data. In a later genetic analysis, genome-wide SNP genotypes for about three fifths of the 666 donors were used, and that subset was treated as a discovery cohort. All discovery cohort repertoires had been generated using a single sequencing platform. HLA typing covered class I and class II loci at four-digit resolution. The number of typed donors differed by locus: 629-630 for A, B, C, DRB1 and DQB1; approximately 540 for DQA1; around 580 for DPA1; and some 470 for DPB1. Roughly 5 DR-DQ haplotypes were handled as single units for association and clustering because linkage in the cohort was strong. Among 300 to 500 genotyped donors of the cohort, an average of approximately 200,000 unique TCR beta nucleotide sequences was sequenced per donor, of which about 18% were non-productive.

CDR1 and CDR2 were assigned from the germline V gene as SGHRS and YFSETQ. The CDR3, cysteine through phenylalanine, is 15 amino acids long. Solely the CDR3 DNA is kept, with 45 bases framed from the first base. V lost 0 bases and J lost 8 bases; the stretch between them is 15 bases long. General findings and caveats noted by the study authors: A total of 150 or so TCR beta chains were listed by the study as associated with cytomegalovirus. Because some donors lacked HLA typing at each locus, the association tests relied only on the typed subset. An earlier analysis of approximately 600 of the donors showed that most TCR beta V segments appeared in productive rearrangements either about 87% or about 30% of the time, which broadly matched IMGT annotations. A later analysis found that HLA-associated TCR beta chains were more clonally expanded and had lower generation probabilities than equally common non-associated chains. Assigning TCR associations to individual alleles was difficult when HLA alleles, especially DR and DQ, strongly co-occurred. Specific HLA alleles were associated with 16,951 TCR beta sequences at a false discovery rate of 0.05 in a later analysis. CMV serostatus was the only immune exposure information available for the cohort. Correlated functional status among segregating V segments might reflect linkage disequilibrium, but an unknown experimental factor could not be ruled out. According to the authors, the approach could potentially be generalized to other disease states and immunological phenotypes. A cluster of highly shared sequence variants was judged likely to be a technical artifact of the sequencing pipeline. A further reported finding was that TCR beta sequences accurately predicted the HLA-A and HLA-B alleles for most subjects in the first cohort. In vitro tests confirmed that a few of the cytomegalovirus-associated TCR beta chains recognize cytomegalovirus antigens. Presence/absence analyses assumed roughly uniform sequencing depth across donors, an assumption that may not hold. The cohort was sequenced for TCR beta chains only, and without alpha or paired-chain data the features that could be detected were limited. Most CMV-associated TCR beta chains appeared to be HLA-restricted in a later analysis, and the HLA associations seemed to be driven largely by CMV exposure. According to a later analysis, TCR association rates differed among HLA loci, with DRB1 alleles showing the most associated TCRs and HLA-C alleles showing the fewest. In a later genetic analysis, a missense DCLRE1C variant was associated with V-gene and J-gene trimming of TCR beta chains, and the association was replicated in an independent cohort. Cytomegalovirus status was reported to be diagnosed by the classifier with high specificity and sensitivity in both the original and validation cohorts. A later analysis reported that several top co-occurrence clusters appeared linked to parvovirus B19, influenza, CMV and Epstein-Barr virus. Because counts were too low, seventeen rarely observed V segments, including chromosome 9 orphons, were excluded from the earlier analysis of roughly 580 of the donors. While some public TCRs were present in many individuals, most TCR sequences turned up only very rarely across donors. Compared with the approximately 670-donor mean, donors in an Asian-associated ancestry cluster had fewer N-insertions in productive TCRs, according to a later genetic analysis. Some IMGT-functional V segments, including TRBV6-2 and TRBV6-3, could not be told apart with the 87-base-pair reads, so those segments were excluded.

As concerns this clone: What this receptor recognizes is not known. Base qualities are not at hand, and no much larger clone is one base apart.

The receptor library was made with the immunoSEQ multiplex PCR assay. The multiplex PCR relied on a mix of 60 forward primers for TCR Vbeta segments and 13 reverse primers for TCR Jbeta segments. A multiplex PCR assay on genomic DNA amplified the CDR3 region of rearranged TCR beta genes. The amplified TCR beta libraries were sequenced on the Illumina HiSeq System as 87-base-pair reads. The original methods were these. A later analysis counted approximately 76 million unique TCR beta chains across the 670 or so repertoires, and 9 million to 14 million of these chains were shared by at least two donors. A nearest-neighbor algorithm error-corrected the raw reads and collapsed the reads into unique sequences, merging closely related sequences to remove PCR and sequencing errors. To assign V, D and J gene segments, CDR3 sequences were aligned to IMGT reference sequences. For a sequence to be retained, at least a six-nucleotide match to both a V gene segment and a J gene segment was required. Rearrangements were called productive when the CDR3 lacked stop codons and stayed in frame with V and J; all others were non-productive. Following IMGT convention, CDR3 was defined as the stretch from the second conserved V-encoded cysteine to the conserved J-encoded phenylalanine. The earlier analysis of some 600 of the donors excluded sequences that lacked an unambiguous match to a single V gene segment. In an earlier analysis of approximately 590 of the donors, a V segment was called functional when productive rearrangements were above 56.7%, and segregating when the standard deviation between donors exceeded 5%. A statistical classification framework was built to diagnose cytomegalovirus status from the catalog of TCR beta chain sequences. In a later analysis, V and J genes were assigned by comparing TCR nucleotide sequences against IMGT/GENE-DB human TR gene sequences. Using the TCRdist pipeline, a later analysis assigned CDR3 sequences along with most-parsimonious VDJ recombination scenarios. In a later analysis, each TCR beta chain was defined by its CDR3 amino acid sequence together with its V-gene family, and reads without a unique V-gene family were excluded. As a way to deal with suspected cross-contamination and a sequencing artifact, a later analysis dropped hundreds of nucleotide sequences that were highly shared and had low generation probability. In a later analysis, a clonal expansion index was calculated for each public chain from normalized within-repertoire ranks of inferred template counts. In a later analysis, generation probabilities were computed using a VDJ recombination model fitted to out-of-frame rearrangements, and the results were checked against IGoR. Hypergeometric tests were used in a later analysis to score TCR-TCR, TCR-HLA and TCR-CMV co-occurrence, with a repertoire-size bias correction applied to the TCR pairs. In a later analysis, false discovery rates were estimated by permuting HLA or CMV assignments 20 times. In a later analysis, co-occurring TCRs were grouped with DBSCAN, and TCRdist sequence similarity was added when clustering was performed within HLA-allele-positive subsets. Repertoires with fewer than 30,000 or more than 120,000 public chains, plus five repertoires with anomalous nucleotide sharing, were excluded from co-occurrence clustering. In its TCRdb copy, this immuneACCESS table keeps in-frame sequences only and misses some clones. Where compared with another copy, unresolved V genes explain less than half of these, and the others have no known cause. For V, J and clone size, that table is used; D and trimming come from the DNA. Present in this sample are 100,000 to 150,000 clones, approximately 61% of which were seen just once. Together, the top ten hold 2% to 2.5% of the sample.

The cohort was made up of approximately 700 healthy bone marrow donors. Cohort members were all nominally healthy when sampled, although unrecorded immune exposures were likely present. The donor tested CMV seronegative, placing the donor among the 300 to 400 seronegative members of the cohort. A peripheral blood sample was collected from each donor, and TCR beta sequencing was performed on peripheral blood mononuclear cells. Genomic DNA extraction from the blood cell samples was performed with the Qiagen DNeasy Blood Extraction Kit. Sequencing was performed on PBMCs. The TCR sequence derives from a woman in her 40s in good health and CMV-seronegative. Rearrangement joined TRBV5-1 to TRBJ2-1; the D segment could be TRBD1, given 5 matching bases. The nucleotide sequence reads TGCGCCAGCAGCTTGGGCCCTTCCAGGGCCGATGAGCAGTTCTTC. Its translation reads: CASSLGPSRADEQFF.